This is a list of T cell receptor beta chains from one sample in a study of blood T cell repertoires in COVID-19. The protocol was immunoSEQ multiplex PCR, while the TCRdb copy is restricted to in-frame clones and leaves out a portion. The sample yields around 220,000 clones, 84% seen once. Sequences were obtained from PBMCs or T cells enriched from blood (not recorded which). These receptors came from a woman between 35 and 50 years old who had recovered from COVID-19. Both conserved end residues are part of each CDR3. D genes are given only for firm matches. A clone size is listed for some rows: how often the clone was seen (once, few, many), or a class if it is expanded.

clone size	D gene	V gene	J gene	CDR3 DNA	CDR3 protein
.	.	TRBV7-2	TRBJ1-1	TGTGCCAGCAGCTTCCAACAGGGATCTGAAGCTTTCTTT	CASSFQQGSEAFF
.	.	TRBV7-9	TRBJ1-2	TGTGCCAGCAGCTTAGACGACACTCCGAAATATGGCTACACCTTC	CASSLDDTPKYGYTF
.	.	TRBV7-8	TRBJ2-4	TGTGCCAGCAGCTTAGCGATTACAGGCAACATTCAGTACTTC	CASSLAITGNIQYF
few	.	TRBV3-1/TRBV3-2	TRBJ1-2	TGTGCCAGCAGCCAAAATAATATAAGCAGGGGAAACTATGGCTACACCTTC	CASSQNNISRGNYGYTF
.	TRBD2	TRBV27	TRBJ2-2	TGTGCCAGCAGCCGTATCTCTAGCGGGAGCTCCGGGGAGCTGTTTTTT	CASSRISSGSSGELFF
.	.	TRBV27	TRBJ2-7	TGTGCCAGCAGTTTATCGCCCTACTTCTACGAGCAGTACTTC	CASSLSPYFYEQYF
once	TRBD2	TRBV7-8	TRBJ2-5	TGTGCCAGCAGCTTCCGGACTAGCGGGAGGGAGATCGGGACCCAGTACTTC	CASSFRTSGREIGTQYF
.	TRBD1	TRBV19	TRBJ1-6	TGTGCCAGTAGTGCGGGACAGGGGGTTAATTCACCCCTCCACTTT	CASSAGQGVNSPLHF
.	.	TRBV27	TRBJ2-2	TGTGCCAGCAGTTTACAGGGACAACTGAACACCGGGGAGCTGTTTTTT	CASSLQGQLNTGELFF
.	.	TRBV3-1/TRBV3-2	TRBJ2-5	TGTGCCAGCAGCCAATCAGGGTTCCGGGAGACCCAGTACTTC	CASSQSGFRETQYF
.	TRBD1	TRBV18	TRBJ1-5	TGTGCCAGCTCACCCGGGGACAGGGGCAATCAGCCCCAGCATTTT	CASSPGDRGNQPQHF
.	.	TRBV5-4	TRBJ2-1	TGTGCCAGCAGCGGTCAGGAAGCGGGACACTACAATGAGCAGTTCTTC	CASSGQEAGHYNEQFF
once	.	TRBV19	TRBJ1-1	TGTGCCAGTACCAAAACCAGGGGCGAAAGGTCAGGTGAAGCTTTCTTT	CASTKTRGERSGEAFF
few	TRBD2	TRBV4-1	TRBJ2-2	TGCGCCAGCAGCCAAGATTGGGATAGCGGGAGTGGTAGGACCGGGGAGCTGTTTTTT	CASSQDWDSGSGRTGELFF
few	TRBD1	TRBV5-8	TRBJ2-7	TGTGCCAGCAGTCTACAGGGGGCGGCGGTCAACGAGCAGTACTTC	CASSLQGAAVNEQYF
.	.	TRBV7-8	TRBJ1-5	TGTGCCAGCAGCCCCCCGGGAGGCCCGAAGAGCAATCAGCCCCAGCATTTT	CASSPPGGPKSNQPQHF
.	.	TRBV12-3/TRBV12-4	TRBJ1-5	TGTGCCAGCAGTCGGGAGACGAGTCAGCCCCAGCATTTT	CASSRETSQPQHF
.	TRBD1	TRBV28	TRBJ1-2	TGTGCCAGCATCCTGGGACAGGGACAATATGGCTACACCTTC	CASILGQGQYGYTF
.	.	TRBV3-1/TRBV3-2	TRBJ1-1	TGTGCCAGCAGCCCACGACAGGTTCTGAACACTGAAGCTTTCTTT	CASSPRQVLNTEAFF
few	TRBD1	TRBV19	TRBJ1-5	TGTGCCAGTAGCAAAGACAGGGTATTTCAGCCCCAGCATTTT	CASSKDRVFQPQHF
.	.	TRBV5-1	TRBJ2-5	TGCGCCAGCAGCTTAAAAGGGGATGAGACCCAGTACTTC	CASSLKGDETQYF
once	.	TRBV5-1	TRBJ1-3	TGCGCCAGCAGCTTGGAGACAGCAGGAAACACCATATATTTT	CASSLETAGNTIYF
.	TRBD1	TRBV19	TRBJ1-2	TGTGCCAGTAGTTCTACCCGGACAGGGGGAGGCTACACCTTC	CASSSTRTGGGYTF
.	.	TRBV19	TRBJ1-2	TGTGCCAGTAGTACCCCAGGGTACGGCTACACCTTC	CASSTPGYGYTF
.	TRBD1	TRBV7-7	TRBJ2-2	TGTGCCAGCAGACCCGGGACAGGGGGCGGCACCGGGGAGCTGTTTTTT	CASRPGTGGGTGELFF
.	.	TRBV24-1	TRBJ1-1	TGTGCCACCAGGAGGACAGCGAACACTGAAGCTTTCTTT	CATRRTANTEAFF
.	.	TRBV7-8	TRBJ1-1	TGTGCCAGCAGCTTAGAGAGGCTCCTGAACACTGAAGCTTTCTTT	CASSLERLLNTEAFF
.	TRBD1	TRBV9	TRBJ1-4	TGTGCCAGCAGCGTAGGGACAGGGGAAAAACTGTTTTTT	CASSVGTGEKLFF
many	TRBD2	TRBV5-1	TRBJ2-7	TGCGCCAGCAGCCCCGGGACTATCGATTACGAGCAGTACTTC	CASSPGTIDYEQYF
.	TRBD1	TRBV3-1/TRBV3-2	TRBJ2-5	TGTGCCAGCAGCCATCCGGGACAGGGGAACCAAGAGACCCAGTACTTC	CASSHPGQGNQETQYF
.	TRBD1	TRBV9	TRBJ1-1	TGTGCCAGCAGCACCCGGGACAGGGAGGCTGAAGCTTTCTTT	CASSTRDREAEAFF
.	.	TRBV5-5	TRBJ1-4	TGTGCCAGCAGCTACCGGACAGAGGGGCGGGAAAAACTGTTTTTT	CASSYRTEGREKLFF
.	.	TRBV11-3	TRBJ1-6	TGTGCCAGCAGCCGAGACATAAGTTATAATTCACCCCTCCACTTT	CASSRDISYNSPLHF
once	TRBD1	TRBV28	TRBJ1-1	TGTGCCAGCAGCTTACAGGGGGCGATGAACACTGAAGCTTTCTTT	CASSLQGAMNTEAFF
.	TRBD2	TRBV6-5	TRBJ2-1	TGTGCCAGCAGAAAAACTAGCGGGACCTACAATGAGCAGTTCTTC	CASRKTSGTYNEQFF
medium-sized	TRBD1	TRBV5-1	TRBJ1-4	TGCGCCAGCCGAACCGGACAGGGTGACGCTAATGAAAAACTGTTTTTT	CASRTGQGDANEKLFF
.	TRBD1	TRBV28	TRBJ1-2	TGTGCCAGCTCCGACAGGGGGATTTCTAACTATGGCTACACCTTC	CASSDRGISNYGYTF
once	.	TRBV7-2	TRBJ2-3	TGTGCCAGCAGCGTCAAGGGGGGGGATACGCAGTATTTT	CASSVKGGDTQYF
few	TRBD1	TRBV30	TRBJ1-1	TGTGCCTGGAAAACATACTCCGGGACAGGGAACACTGAAGCTTTCTTT	CAWKTYSGTGNTEAFF
.	TRBD2	TRBV29-1	TRBJ2-1	TGCAGCGTTGGGCTACATCCGGGACTAGGAGACTTTATTGAGCAGTTCTTC	CSVGLHPGLGDFIEQFF
.	.	TRBV4-1	TRBJ1-2	TGCGCCAGCAGCCACGTCCCTTCCCGCCGGACAGCCATCAGAGGCTACACCTTC	CASSHVPSRRTAIRGYTF
.	.	TRBV23-1	TRBJ1-1	TGCGCCAGCATTCACCAGAGGGTTTTCCGGCGGAACACTGAAGCTTTCTTT	CASIHQRVFRRNTEAFF
.	.	TRBV5-4	TRBJ1-2	TGTGCCAGCAGCTTGGATGGGGGGGCTAACTATGGCTACACCTTC	CASSLDGGANYGYTF
.	.	TRBV21-1	TRBJ1-2	TGTGCCAGCAGCAAAGACCAGGGAGGCTACACCTTC	CASSKDQGGYTF
.	TRBD1	TRBV6-6	TRBJ1-1	TGTGCCAGCGTGCAGGGGGAGGCTTTCTTT	CASVQGEAFF
.	TRBD1	TRBV18	TRBJ2-7	TGTGCCAGCTCATCCTGGACAGGGAGGTACGAGCAGTACTTC	CASSSWTGRYEQYF
.	.	TRBV19	TRBJ1-1	TGTGCCAGTAGTATCCAGGGCCAGGTGGGCACTGAAGCTTTCTTT	CASSIQGQVGTEAFF
few	TRBD1	TRBV2	TRBJ2-2	TGTGCCAGTTCTGGGACAGGGGAGAGACTGTTTTTT	CASSGTGERLFF
once	TRBD2	TRBV10-3	TRBJ2-5	TGTGCCACCGGGACTAGCGGGAGTGGGGCCCGGGAGACCCAGTACTTC	CATGTSGSGARETQYF
.	.	TRBV7-2	TRBJ1-5	TGTGCCAGCAGCTTTGGTCGGGATCAGCCCCAGCATTTT	CASSFGRDQPQHF
.	.	TRBV18	TRBJ1-2	TGTGCCAGCTCACCGGAGGGGCAGCCCTATGGCTACACCTTC	CASSPEGQPYGYTF
.	.	TRBV15	TRBJ2-5	TGTGCCACCCGCCGGGGAATCGGGGAGACCCAGTACTTC	CATRRGIGETQYF
.	.	TRBV7-9	TRBJ2-3	TGTGCCAGCAGCCCTGCCCGGACAGATACGCAGTATTTT	CASSPARTDTQYF
.	TRBD2	TRBV7-2	TRBJ2-7	TGTGCCAGCAGCGACGGACTAGCGGGAAACTACGAGCAGTACTTC	CASSDGLAGNYEQYF